The 5 T cell receptor beta chains below were found in one sample sequenced in a study of molecular identifiers for immune sequencing clone quantification. TCRdb re-called the PCR reads with MiXCR, one entry per CDR3 protein. The sample lists 550,000 to 750,000 distinct CDR3 sequences, roughly 21% occurring once. The specimen was naive CD8+ T cells from blood, with Jurkat cell RNA spiked in. Subset noted: FACS-sorted CD8+CD4-CCR7+CD45RA+ naive T cells. Every receptor here comes from a human donor in good health. Some libraries in this study had Jurkat cell RNA spiked in.

This clonotype was found a few times. The chain employs TRBV19 and TRBJ1-1; D is undetermined. CDR1 and CDR2 (germline): LNHDA, SQIVND (reference sequence). Trimming stripped 4 bases from V and 1 base from J, with 7 bases between. The CDR3 length is 13 residues. This CDR3 is CASSKQWNTEAFF. In nucleotides, the CDR3 is TGTGCCAGTAGTAAACAGTGGAACACTGAAGCTTTCTTT.

As concerns this clonotype: This may be a read error, as it is one base from a much larger clone. This chain connects TRBV6-6 to TRBJ2-5, with TRBD1 matching 7 bases. Germline values: CDR1 MNHNY, CDR2 SVGAGI (reference sequence). The CDR3 consists of 15 residues. CDR3 nucleotides: TGTTCCAGCAGCTTCGGGACAGAGTACCAAGAGACCCAGTACTTC. It codes for CSSSFGTEYQETQYF.

This clonotype appeared a few times. J is TRBJ2-3 and V is TRBV4-2; no reliable D call. V was pared by 0 bases and J by 5 bases, with 6 bases between. CDR3 length: 13 amino acids. CDR1 is LGHNA and CDR2 is YNFKEQ in the germline V gene. As DNA, the CDR3 is TGTGCCAGCAGCCAAGATTTGGGAGATACGCAGTATTTT. Translated: CASSQDLGDTQYF.

This clonotype was seen ten or more times. The rearrangement joins TRBV6-5 to TRBJ2-4; D may be TRBD1 or TRBD2 (6 bases each). V gave up 5 bases and J gave up 9 bases, with 20 bases separating them. The germline CDR1 and CDR2 sequences are MNHEY and SVGAGI. This CDR3 is built from 15 residues. CDR3 sequence reads: CASSPLVGGGGIQYF. CDR3 DNA: TGTGCCAGCAGTCCGTTGGTAGGAGGGGGTGGCATTCAGTACTTC.

This clonotype occurred many times. The chain recombines TRBV2 with TRBJ2-3; the D is unclear. Germline lookup yields CDR1 SNHLY and CDR2 FYNNEI. Trimming left V 6 bases short and J 2 bases short, with 12 bases between. There are 14 residues in the CDR3. In nucleotides, the CDR3 is TGTGCCAGCAGAGGCGGTACAAACACAGATACGCAGTATTTT. Its protein product is CASRGGTNTDTQYF.